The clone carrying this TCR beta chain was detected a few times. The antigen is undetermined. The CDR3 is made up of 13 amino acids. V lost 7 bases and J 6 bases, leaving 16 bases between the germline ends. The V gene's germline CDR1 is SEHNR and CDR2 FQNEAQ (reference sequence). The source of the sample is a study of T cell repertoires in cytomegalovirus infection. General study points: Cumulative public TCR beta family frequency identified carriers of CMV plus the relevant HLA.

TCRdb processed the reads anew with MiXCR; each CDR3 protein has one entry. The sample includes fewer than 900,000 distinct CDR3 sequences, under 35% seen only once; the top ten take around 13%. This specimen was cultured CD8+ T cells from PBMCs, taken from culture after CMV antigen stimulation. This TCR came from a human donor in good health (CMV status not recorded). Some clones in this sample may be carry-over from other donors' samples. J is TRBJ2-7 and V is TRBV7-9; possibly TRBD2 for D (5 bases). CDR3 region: CASKTGILGEQYF. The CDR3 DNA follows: TGTGCCAGCAAGACGGGGATACTTGGCGAGCAGTACTTC.